The 18 T cell receptor beta chains listed next were all sequenced from one sample in a study of T cells in women clearing cervical HPV infection. Measured with immunoSEQ multiplex PCR; TCRdb has only the in-frame clones, and not every one. Its table lists approximately 16,000 clones. Sequencing input: blood buffy coat. Receptors originate from a woman aged 18 to 75 with a cervical HPV16 infection that either progressed to CIN3+ or cleared (not recorded which).

Remarks on this clone: The read terminates 3 residues before the CDR3 end, so the remaining end is supplied by the germline J gene. The chain recombines TRBV30 with TRBJ2-7; 10 bases fit TRBD2. The junction had 5 bases not matched to a gene; V was cut back by 5 bases and J by 4 bases. This CDR3 has 13 residues. The germline gives CDR1 GTSNPN, CDR2 SVGIG (reference sequence). CDR3: CAWRTSGKYEQYF. CDR3 DNA (partial): TGTGCCTGGCGGACTAGCGGAAAGTACGAG.

The CDR3: CASSELAGSQETQYF. Partial CDR3 DNA: TGTGCCAGCTCAGAGCTAGCGGGAAGTCAAGAGACC. The chain carries TRBV18 and TRBJ2-5; TRBD2 aligns across 9 bases. The CDR3 end lies 3 residues beyond the end of the read and is filled in from the germline J gene. CDR1 is KGHSH and CDR2 is LQKENI in the germline V gene. V was pared by 5 bases and J by 2 bases, with 6 bases of the junction left unmatched. This CDR3 is built from 15 residues.

This clone is medium-sized by frequency. The read gets to within 3 residues of the CDR3 end, and the germline J gene fills in the rest. The chain carries TRBV2 and TRBJ2-3, with TRBD1 matching 10 bases. There are 15 residues in the CDR3. From germline, CDR1 is SNHLY and CDR2 FYNNEI. The DNA read from the CDR3 is TGTGCCAGCGTTGGACAGGGGGTAGGCAATCAGCCG. It specifies CASVGQGVGNQP. The CDR3, in full, reads CASVGQGVGNQPQYF. Drawing the rest from reference TRBV2 and TRBJ2-3, the complete variable domain is EPEVTQTPSHQVTQMGQEVILRCVPISNHLYFYWYRQILGQKVEFLVSFYNNEISEKSEIFDDQFSVERPDGSNFTLKIRSTKLEDSAMYFCASVGQGVGNQPQYFGPGTRLTVL.

Notes on this clone: The CDR3 end lies 3 residues beyond the end of the read and is filled in from the germline J gene. J is TRBJ2-7 and V is TRBV29-1; 8 nucleotides align to TRBD2. Germline V gene lookup returns CDR1 SQVTM and CDR2 ANQGSEA. V shed 4 bases and J 1 base; nucleotides not matched to a gene: 6. This CDR3 spans 14 amino acids. The CDR3 bases that were read are TGCAGCGTTGGCCCGGCTAGCGGGTCCTACGAG. The encoded protein is CSVGPASGSYE. The CDR3 in full is CSVGPASGSYEQYF.

Concerning this clone itself: The read ends 3 residues before the CDR3 terminus; that terminus is restored from the germline J gene. This chain links TRBV4-1 with TRBJ2-2; 7 bases align to TRBD1. CDR3 length: 16 residues. V gave up 4 bases and J gave up 0 bases; unmatched junction bases: 5. The germline V gene has CDR1 MGHRA and CDR2 YSYEKL. CDR3 loop: CASSLEGGANTGELFF. The CDR3 DNA, read in part, is TGCGCCAGCAGCCTCGAAGGGGGCGCGAACACCGGGGAG.

As for this clone: The sequence runs out 3 residues before the end of the CDR3; the remainder is reconstructed from the germline J gene. J is TRBJ2-2 and V is TRBV19; possible D gene TRBD2, 5 bases. The germline V gene has CDR1 LNHDA and CDR2 SQIVND (reference sequence). This CDR3 spans 17 amino acids. This CDR3 reads CASKVSGRRRPNEKLFF. The part of the CDR3 DNA that was read is TGTGCCAGTAAGGTTTCGGGGAGACGCCGCCCTAATGAAAAG.

Of note for this clone: With the read ending 3 residues before the CDR3 end, the germline J gene is used to fill in that end. The rearrangement links TRBV6-2 or TRBV6-3 to TRBJ2-7, with 7 bases aligning to TRBD2. The CDR3 is 14 residues long. V shed 6 bases, J shed 2 bases, and the junction held 7 bases outside the gene matches. CDR1 and CDR2 (germline): MNHEY, SVGEGT. Partial CDR3 DNA: TGTGCCAGCAGGGACCCAGCGGGGACCTACGAG. Protein sequence: CASRDPAGTYE. The full CDR3 reads CASRDPAGTYEQYF.

Comments on this clone: Read coverage stops 3 residues before the CDR3 terminus; the germline J gene supplies the remainder. This chain links TRBV7-2 with TRBJ2-3; D unresolved. Germline V CDR1 and CDR2: SGHTA, FQGNSA. The CDR3 extends over 12 amino acids. V was trimmed by 4 bases and J by 8 bases, leaving 10 bases between them. CDR3: CASSSPTGTQYF. Incomplete CDR3 DNA: TGTGCCAGCAGCTCCCCCACCGGTACG.

For this clone: The CDR3 extends 3 residues past the end of the read, so its final part is completed from the germline J gene. This chain uses TRBV20-1 with TRBJ2-2; weak D call: TRBD1 (6 bases). The V gene lost 0 bases and the J gene lost 4 bases, with 12 bases spanning the gap. This CDR3 has 15 amino acids. Looked up from germline, CDR1 is DFQATT and CDR2 is SNEGSKA (reference sequence). The CDR3 sequence: CSARDVRGSTGELFF. The CDR3 DNA, read in part, is TGCAGTGCTAGAGATGTGAGGGGGTCCACCGGGGAG.

Worth noting for this clone: The missing CDR3 end, 3 residues past where the read stops, is filled in from the germline J gene. The genes are TRBV29-1 and TRBJ2-2, with D tentatively TRBD2 (6 bases). This CDR3 contains 12 residues. Germline lookup yields CDR1 SQVTM and CDR2 ANQGSEA. This chain's CDR3 is CSVRRGANVLFF. CDR3 bases read: TGCAGCGTTCGTCGCGGGGCCAACGTG.

As for this clone: With the read ending 3 residues before the CDR3 end, the germline J gene is used to fill in that end. The genes are TRBV20-1 and TRBJ2-3, with a weak D call TRBD2 (6 bases). V was shortened by 6 bases and J by 8 bases, with 27 bases between the two germline ends. The CDR3 loop spans 16 amino acids. The V gene's germline CDR1 is DFQATT and CDR2 SNEGSKA (reference sequence). CDR3 sequence: CSATPAGTSRPITQYF. The CDR3 DNA, read in part, is TGCAGTGCAACCCCAGCCGGGACTTCCCGTCCGATTACG.

Comment on this clone: The CDR3 end lies 3 residues beyond the end of the read and is filled in from the germline J gene. The V and J genes are TRBV29-1 and TRBJ1-4; 7 bases match TRBD1. The J segment lost 8 bases and the V segment lost 1 base, leaving 7 bases of the junction unmatched. The CDR3 loop spans 14 amino acids. Germline V lookup: CDR1 SQVTM, CDR2 ANQGSEA. CDR3 bases read: TGCAGCGTTGAAGGGGACAGAACTGGGGAAAAA. Its protein is CSVEGDRTGEK. The entire CDR3 sequence reads CSVEGDRTGEKLFF.

Note on this clone: Read data end 3 residues before the CDR3 end; the end is taken from the germline J gene. V is TRBV20-1 and J is TRBJ2-7, with 7 nucleotides matching TRBD2. The CDR3 consists of 14 residues. Germline V lookup: CDR1 DFQATT, CDR2 SNEGSKA (reference sequence). V shed 2 bases, J shed 5 bases, and the junction held 9 bases outside the gene matches. CDR3 bases read: TGCAGTGCTAGACTGTCCAGCGGGGCTGACGAG. Translation gives CSARLSSGADE. The full CDR3 protein is CSARLSSGADEQYF.

To note about this clone: The read is 3 residues too short to cover the CDR3 end, so that end is filled in from the germline J gene. The V and J genes are TRBV5-4 and TRBJ2-2; no clear D gene. This CDR3 has 15 amino acids. Germline V gene data show CDR1 as SGHNT and CDR2 as YYREEE (reference sequence). The ends were cut back, 5 bases at V and 6 bases at J, with 17 bases in the middle. This CDR3 is CASSKTPMSSGELFF. Partial CDR3 DNA: TGTGCCAGCAGTAAGACACCCATGAGTTCCGGGGAG.

With respect to this clone: The read comes to an end 3 residues before the CDR3 does, leaving the germline J gene to fill in the end. The chain has TRBV10-3 and TRBJ1-6; D remains unclear. CDR1 and CDR2 from the germline V gene are ENHRY and SYGVKD. CDR3 size: 13 residues. Trimming took 2 bases from V and 11 from J, leaving 10 bases between them. The DNA read from the CDR3 is TGTGCCATCAGTGAGCGGGTAGAAGCACCC. This gives the protein CAISERVEAP. The CDR3 in its entirety is CAISERVEAPLHF.

This CDR3 is CSARFPPSGGGTDTQYF. CDR3 DNA (partial): TGCAGTGCTAGGTTTCCCCCTAGCGGGGGGGGGACAGATACG. The chain joins TRBV20-1 to TRBJ2-3, with TRBD2 matching over 12 bases. The read halts 3 residues ahead of the CDR3 end, with the missing end drawn from the germline J gene. Germline-derived CDR1 and CDR2 are DFQATT and SNEGSKA (reference sequence). The J segment lost 3 bases and the V segment lost 3 bases, leaving 10 bases of the junction unmatched. This CDR3 has 17 amino acids.

Note on this clone: Other DNA sequences from this sample encode an identical CDR3 as well. CDR3 bases read: TGTGCCAGCTCCCCGGACAGGGGAGGCAATCAGCCG. Encoded protein: CASSPDRGGNQP. The complete CDR3 reads CASSPDRGGNQPQYF. J is TRBJ2-3 and V is TRBV18, with TRBD1 matching over 9 bases. The CDR3 end lies 3 residues beyond the end of the read and is filled in from the germline J gene. Germline CDR1 KGHSH, CDR2 LQKENI. This CDR3 spans 15 amino acids.

As for this clone: Coverage ceases 3 residues before the CDR3 finishes, and the germline J gene fills in the end. The chain links TRBV5-5 to TRBJ2-5; no clear D. Germline CDR1 SGHKS, CDR2 YYEKEE (reference sequence). This CDR3 spans 15 amino acids. With 2 bases removed from V and 0 bases from J, the gap between germline ends came to 11 bases. The covered CDR3 bases are TGTGCCAGCAGCTTTGAAACCGGGTACCAAGAGACC. Translation: CASSFETGYQET. The complete CDR3 protein is CASSFETGYQETQYF.